The 17 T cell receptor beta chains listed next were all sequenced from one sample in a study of CD8 T cells in Susac syndrome. An input of about 0.45 to 1 ug of RNA was subjected to reverse transcription using random hexamers. TCRdb redid the calling of the immunoSEQ multiplex PCR reads with MiXCR, one entry per CDR3 protein. The sample records 69,000 or so distinct CDR3 sequences, 95% being singletons. The specimen was CD8+ T cells from PBMCs. These TCRs come from a human donor in good health.

The chain is built from TRBV29-1 and TRBJ2-1; no firm D call. The germline gives CDR1 SQVTM, CDR2 ANQGSEA. The germline V and J ends were trimmed by 4 bases and 5 bases, with 6 bases remaining between them. This CDR3 contains 11 residues. The CDR3 region has the DNA TGCAGCGTTGTGGTCAACAATGAGCAGTTCTTC. Translated, it gives CSVVVNNEQFF.

V and J are TRBV9 and TRBJ1-5; 10 positions agree with TRBD1. After removal of 3 bases from V and 6 bases from J, the junction contained 6 bases not matched to a gene. The CDR3 spans 15 residues. The germline CDR1 and CDR2 sequences are SGDLS and YYNGEE. In DNA, the CDR3 is TGTGCCAGCAGCGCGGGACAGGGGACTGGTCAGCCCCAGCATTTT. Translation gives CASSAGQGTGQPQHF.

V is TRBV5-1 and J is TRBJ2-7; weak D call: TRBD2 (6 bases). Trimming removed 1 base at V and 3 bases at J, with 14 bases between. This CDR3 has 15 residues. From germline, CDR1 is SGHRS and CDR2 YFSETQ. The CDR3 coding sequence is TGCGCCAGCAGCTTGTCCCTTGGGGACTTCTACGAGCAGTACTTC. Its translation is CASSLSLGDFYEQYF. Together with reference TRBV5-1 and TRBJ2-7, the CDR3 gives the full variable domain: KAGVTQTPRYLIKTRGQQVTLSCSPISGHRSVSWYQQTPGQGLQFLFEYFSETQRNKGNFPGRFSGRQFSNSRSEMNVSTLELGDSALYLCASSLSLGDFYEQYFGPGTRLTVT.

This chain links TRBV27 with TRBJ1-5; the D is unclear. With 7 bases removed from V and 4 bases from J, the gap between germline ends came to 17 bases. The CDR3 has 15 residues. Germline lookup yields CDR1 MNHEY and CDR2 SMNVEV (reference sequence). DNA for the CDR3: TGTGCCAGCACGAAAAGGGCCGGCCCAAATCAGCCCCAGCATTTT. It encodes CASTKRAGPNQPQHF.

This rearrangement joins TRBV9 to TRBJ1-6; D remains unclear. The CDR3 extends over 13 amino acids. The V end was cut by 4 bases, the J end by 14 bases, with 16 bases between. In germline, CDR1 is SGDLS, CDR2 YYNGEE. The CDR3 loop is CASSRRGNGALHF. CDR3 sequence (DNA): TGTGCCAGCAGCCGGCGCGGAAACGGGGCCCTCCACTTT.

This sequence joins TRBV29-1 and TRBJ1-3, with D possibly being TRBD1 (6 bases). Germline V gene sequence: CDR1 SQVTM, CDR2 ANQGSEA. Trimming cost V 4 bases and J 2 bases, with 15 bases left between them. This CDR3 is 15 amino acids long. The CDR3 protein is CSVVPVGGAGNTIYF. CDR3 sequence (DNA): TGCAGCGTTGTCCCCGTAGGGGGAGCTGGAAACACCATATATTTT.

Concerning this clonotype itself: At one boundary the junction diverges from the germline segment, which might be a read error. The chain recombines TRBV7-6 with TRBJ2-7, with 7 bases that match TRBD1. Germline values: CDR1 SGHVS, CDR2 FNYEAQ. There are 12 residues in the CDR3. In DNA, the CDR3 is TGTGCCAGCAGCTTAGGACAGGGAAAGATGGTCTTC. Translated, it gives CASSLGQGKMVF.

The CDR3 spells CASSLDLDGEKLFF. Written as DNA, the CDR3 is TGCGCCAGCAGCCTTGACCTTGACGGTGAAAAACTGTTTTTT. V is TRBV10-2 and J is TRBJ1-4; D uncertain. Trimming shortened V by 6 bases and J by 7 bases, and 15 bases separated the two germline ends. This CDR3 is 14 amino acids long. The germline V gene encodes CDR1 WSHSY and CDR2 SAAADI.

The chain employs TRBV3-1 and TRBJ1-1, with D possibly matching TRBD1 (5 bases). V was pared by 5 bases and J by 5 bases, with 24 bases between. The germline gives CDR1 LGHDT, CDR2 YNNKEL (reference sequence). The CDR3 has 17 residues. The CDR3 DNA reads TGTGCCAGCAGCTCCCGGCTAGGAGGGGAGCTAGGGACTGAAGCTTTCTTT. It yields the protein CASSSRLGGELGTEAFF.

J is TRBJ1-6 and V is TRBV7-9; no definite D call. V was clipped by 8 bases and J by 5 bases, with 7 bases between them. The CDR3 has 12 amino acids. CDR1 and CDR2 from the germline V gene are SEHNR and FQNEAQ (reference sequence). CDR3 sequence: CASRADNSPLHF. For the CDR3, the DNA is TGTGCCAGCCGGGCTGATAATTCACCCCTCCACTTT.

The chain joins TRBV9 to TRBJ2-7; 7 positions match TRBD2. The trim removed 6 bases at V and 6 bases at J, leaving 9 bases unmatched. The CDR3 is 13 amino acids. CDR1 is SGDLS, CDR2 YYNGEE, per germline. The CDR3 nucleotides read TGTGCCAGCAACGCTCCGGGAGGAGGCGAGCAGTACTTC. This encodes CASNAPGGGEQYF. Together with reference TRBV9 and TRBJ2-7, the CDR3 gives the full variable domain: DSGVTQTPKHLITATGQRVTLRCSPRSGDLSVYWYQQSLDQGLQFLIQYYNGEERAKGNILERFSAQQFPDLHSELNLSSLELGDSALYFCASNAPGGGEQYFGPGTRLTVT.

This chain uses TRBV24-1 with TRBJ2-3, with D possibly TRBD1 on 6 matching bases. This CDR3 comprises 15 residues. V was shortened by 5 bases and J by 2 bases, with 13 bases between the two germline ends. Germline CDR1 reads KGHDR; CDR2 reads SFDVKD. The CDR3: CATSGGHRDTDTQYF. The CDR3 region has the DNA TGTGCCACCAGTGGGGGACACAGGGACACAGATACGCAGTATTTT.

The chain combines TRBV7-8 with TRBJ1-5; D is possibly TRBD1 (5 bases). CDR3 size: 15 residues. The V gene lost 1 base and the J gene lost 6 bases, with 13 bases spanning the gap. Germline V lookup: CDR1 SGHVS, CDR2 FQNEAQ. CDR3 sequence: CASSLDEGRGQPQHF. In DNA form, the CDR3 reads TGTGCCAGCAGCTTAGACGAGGGGAGGGGTCAGCCCCAGCATTTT.

V is TRBV2 and J is TRBJ2-7; D might be TRBD1 (5 bases). The V gene lost 4 bases and the J gene lost 6 bases, with 16 bases spanning the gap. The V gene's germline CDR1 is SNHLY and CDR2 FYNNEI. The CDR3 contains 14 residues. CDR3: CASSVGRDITEQYF. CDR3 nucleotides: TGTGCCAGCAGTGTCGGCAGGGATATAACCGAGCAGTACTTC.

V usage is TRBV27 and J usage is TRBJ2-7; D not resolved. The V end was cut by 2 bases, the J end by 6 bases, with 8 bases between. The CDR3 has 12 amino acids. Germline V gives CDR1 MNHEY, CDR2 SMNVEV (reference sequence). CDR3 sequence (DNA): TGTGCCAGCAGTTTAAACGGCGTCGAGCAGTACTTC. Its translation is CASSLNGVEQYF.

The rearrangement joins TRBV7-9 to TRBJ1-3; possible D gene TRBD1, 5 bases. Looked up from germline, CDR1 is SEHNR and CDR2 is FQNEAQ (reference sequence). V dropped 1 base and J dropped 0 bases, with 13 bases sitting between them. This CDR3 is built from 17 residues. The CDR3 coding sequence is TGTGCCAGCAGCTTAGGAGGTCAGGGAAACTCTGGAAACACCATATATTTT. Amino acid sequence: CASSLGGQGNSGNTIYF.

The chain joins TRBV12-3 or TRBV12-4 to TRBJ2-6, with TRBD1 matching over 10 bases. This CDR3 has 18 residues. J gave up 0 bases and V 2 bases, and 4 bases lay outside the gene matches. The CDR3 loop is CASSLYGQGDSGANVLTF. The CDR3 coding sequence is TGTGCCAGCAGTTTATACGGACAGGGGGACTCTGGGGCCAACGTCCTGACTTTC.